The present TCR beta chain was sequenced within a study of technical replicates of blood from a few donors. Only in-frame clones appear in the TCRdb table, and some are missing; sequencing was by immunoSEQ multiplex PCR. This table has just over 60,000 clones, about 87% appearing once. Trimming took 8 bases from V and 0 from J; bases not matched to a gene: 9. CDR1 is SGHTA, CDR2 FQGTGA, per germline. The length of the CDR3 is 16 residues. The sequenced sample was PBMCs. The genes are TRBV7-3 and TRBJ2-2; 7 positions match TRBD2. This TCR came from a human donor in good health. Some clones in this sample may be carry-over from other donors' samples. Written as DNA, the CDR3 is TGTGCCAGCTCCCTAAGGGGAGGGGCGAACACCGGGGAGCTGTTTTTT. As protein: CASSLRGGANTGELFF.